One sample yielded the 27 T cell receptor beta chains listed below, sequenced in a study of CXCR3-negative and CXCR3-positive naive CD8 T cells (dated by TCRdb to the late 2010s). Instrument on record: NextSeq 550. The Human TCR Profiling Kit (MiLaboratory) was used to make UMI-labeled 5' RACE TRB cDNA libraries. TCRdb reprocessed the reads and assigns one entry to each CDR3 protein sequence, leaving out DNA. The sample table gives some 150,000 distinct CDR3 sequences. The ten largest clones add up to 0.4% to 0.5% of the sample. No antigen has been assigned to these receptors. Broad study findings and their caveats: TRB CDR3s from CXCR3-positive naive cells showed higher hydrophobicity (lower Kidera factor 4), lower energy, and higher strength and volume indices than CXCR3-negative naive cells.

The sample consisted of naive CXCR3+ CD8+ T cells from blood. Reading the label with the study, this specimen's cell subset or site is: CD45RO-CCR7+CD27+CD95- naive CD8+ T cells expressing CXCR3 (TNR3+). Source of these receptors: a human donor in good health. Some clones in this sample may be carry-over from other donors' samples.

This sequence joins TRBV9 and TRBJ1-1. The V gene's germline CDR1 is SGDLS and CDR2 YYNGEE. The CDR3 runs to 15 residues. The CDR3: CASSVDWAMNTEAFF.

CDR3 protein: CSASAGLALYNEQFF. The gene calls are TRBV20-1 and TRBJ2-1; without DNA, the TCRdb call of TRBD2 cannot be checked. There are 15 residues in the CDR3. The germline CDR1 and CDR2 sequences are DFQATT and SNEGSKA (reference sequence).

CDR3 in amino acids: CSGRQGSSGETQYF. The chain combines TRBV29-1 with TRBJ2-5; TCRdb returns TRBD1, unconfirmable since there is no DNA. The CDR3 runs 14 residues. Germline CDR1 and CDR2: SQVTM and ANQGSEA.

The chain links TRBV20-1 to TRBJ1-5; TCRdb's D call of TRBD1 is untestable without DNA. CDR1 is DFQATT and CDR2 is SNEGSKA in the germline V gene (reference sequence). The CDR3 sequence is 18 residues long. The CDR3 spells CSARDQRGTGALYQPQHF.

This chain's CDR3 is CASSQGGQGRPPLHF. The chain carries TRBV4-1 and TRBJ1-6; absent DNA, TCRdb's TRBD1 call cannot be checked. The CDR3 has 15 amino acids. The V gene's germline CDR1 is MGHRA and CDR2 YSYEKL.

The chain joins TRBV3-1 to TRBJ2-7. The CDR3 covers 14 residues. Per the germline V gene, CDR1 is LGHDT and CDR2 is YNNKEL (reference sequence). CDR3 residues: CASSQGNQIFEQYF.

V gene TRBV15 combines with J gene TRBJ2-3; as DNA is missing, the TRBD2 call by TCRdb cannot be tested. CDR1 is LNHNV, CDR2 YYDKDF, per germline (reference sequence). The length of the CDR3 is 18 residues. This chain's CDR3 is CATSRDLSGGPDTDTQYF.

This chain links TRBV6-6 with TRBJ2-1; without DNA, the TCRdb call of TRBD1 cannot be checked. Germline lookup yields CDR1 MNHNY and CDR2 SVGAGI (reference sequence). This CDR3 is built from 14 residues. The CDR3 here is CASSDGTGGNEQFF.

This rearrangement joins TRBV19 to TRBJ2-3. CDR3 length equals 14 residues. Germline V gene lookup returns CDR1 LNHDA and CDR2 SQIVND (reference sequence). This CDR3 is CASSIWQEQDTQYF.

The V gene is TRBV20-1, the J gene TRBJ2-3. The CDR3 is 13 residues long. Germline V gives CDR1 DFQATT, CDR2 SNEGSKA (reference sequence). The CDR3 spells CSAPDRRTDTQYF.

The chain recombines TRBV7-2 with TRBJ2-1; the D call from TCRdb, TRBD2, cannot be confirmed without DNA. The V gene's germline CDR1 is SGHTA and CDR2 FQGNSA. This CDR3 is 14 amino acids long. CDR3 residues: CASSLAGGGFGEFF.

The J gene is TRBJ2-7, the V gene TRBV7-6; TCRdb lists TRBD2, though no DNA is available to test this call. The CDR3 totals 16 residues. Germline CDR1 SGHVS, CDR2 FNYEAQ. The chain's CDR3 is CASSTWTSGGAEEQYF.

The CDR3 reads CASSLEPVAQETQYF. V and J are TRBV5-1 and TRBJ2-5. This CDR3 has 15 amino acids. Germline V CDR1 and CDR2: SGHRS, YFSETQ.

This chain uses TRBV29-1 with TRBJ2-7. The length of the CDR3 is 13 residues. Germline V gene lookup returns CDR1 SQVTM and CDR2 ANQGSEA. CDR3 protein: CSVYLSETYEQYF.

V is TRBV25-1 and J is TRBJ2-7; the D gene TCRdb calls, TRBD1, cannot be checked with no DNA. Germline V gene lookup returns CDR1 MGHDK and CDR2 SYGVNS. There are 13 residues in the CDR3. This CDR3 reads CASSMDNSYEQYF.

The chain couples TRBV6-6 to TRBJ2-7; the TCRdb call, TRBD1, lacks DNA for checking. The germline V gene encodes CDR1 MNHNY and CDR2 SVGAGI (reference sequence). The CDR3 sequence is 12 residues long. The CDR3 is CASRRDIHEQYF.

The CDR3: CSVPQGAQETQYF. The chain couples TRBV29-1 to TRBJ2-5; the D call from TCRdb, TRBD1, cannot be confirmed without DNA. Germline V lookup: CDR1 SQVTM, CDR2 ANQGSEA. This CDR3 has 13 residues.

The CDR3 sequence is CSILTSGGMVETQYF. The J gene is TRBJ2-5, the V gene TRBV29-1; TCRdb indicates TRBD2, and absent DNA this call remains unverified. This CDR3 contains 15 residues. Germline V gene lookup returns CDR1 SQVTM and CDR2 ANQGSEA.

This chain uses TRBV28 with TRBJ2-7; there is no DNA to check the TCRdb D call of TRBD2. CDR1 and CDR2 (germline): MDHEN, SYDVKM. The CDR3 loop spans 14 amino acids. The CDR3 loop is CASRLAGDSYEQYF.

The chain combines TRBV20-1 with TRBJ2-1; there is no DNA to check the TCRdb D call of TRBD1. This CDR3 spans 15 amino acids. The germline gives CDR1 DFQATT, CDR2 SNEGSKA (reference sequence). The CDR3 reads CSARLGAADYNEQFF.

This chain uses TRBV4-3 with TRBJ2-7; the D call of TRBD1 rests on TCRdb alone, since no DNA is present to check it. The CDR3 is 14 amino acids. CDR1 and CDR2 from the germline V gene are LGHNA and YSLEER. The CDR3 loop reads CASSSGTGSFEQYF.

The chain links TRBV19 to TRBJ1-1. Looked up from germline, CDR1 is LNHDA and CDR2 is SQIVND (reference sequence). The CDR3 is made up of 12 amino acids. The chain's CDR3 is CASNAGHTEAFF.

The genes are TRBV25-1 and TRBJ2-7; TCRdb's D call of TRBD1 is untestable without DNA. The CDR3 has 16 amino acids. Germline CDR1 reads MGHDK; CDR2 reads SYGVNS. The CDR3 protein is CASSDITGVGRYEQYF.

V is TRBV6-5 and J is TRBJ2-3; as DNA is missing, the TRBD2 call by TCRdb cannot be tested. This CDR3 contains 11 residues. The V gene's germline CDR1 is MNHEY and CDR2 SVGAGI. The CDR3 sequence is CASSGAGTTYF.

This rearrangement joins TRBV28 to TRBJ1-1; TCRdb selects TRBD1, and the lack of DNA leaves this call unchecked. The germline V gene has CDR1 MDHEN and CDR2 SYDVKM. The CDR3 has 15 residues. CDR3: CASSLMAGMNTEAFF.

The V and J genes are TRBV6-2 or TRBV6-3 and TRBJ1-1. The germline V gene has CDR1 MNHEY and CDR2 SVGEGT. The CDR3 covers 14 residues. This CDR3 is CASSYTFGHTEAFF.

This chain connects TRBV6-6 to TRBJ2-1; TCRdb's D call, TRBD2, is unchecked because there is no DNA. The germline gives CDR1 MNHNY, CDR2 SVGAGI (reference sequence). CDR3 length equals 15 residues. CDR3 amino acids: CASSYRLAGDNEQFF.